This T cell receptor (beta chain) was profiled in a study of CD8+ T cells in alopecia areata. Study-wide background: The graft donors were 6-12-month-old C3H/HeJ mice with spontaneous alopecia, and their skin went to 7-10-week-old female C3H/HeJ mice. The study's findings and limits: Lesional scalp, notably in alopecia totalis/universalis, had clonality above that of normal scalp. In patients, TCRs were shared less clearly than in mice, and HLA may possibly be involved.

In its sample, this clone was seen a few times. Its antigen is currently unknown. Genes and germline are mouse. The pooled cutaneous lymph node cells were sorted using several markers (CD4, CD8alpha, NKG2D, NKG2ACE and others). Sequencing relied on a cDNA template that was reverse transcribed from extracted RNA. Assay: immunoSEQ multiplex PCR; the TCRdb copy retains only in-frame clones and omits some. The record shows 200,000 to 300,000 clones for this sample, with no singletons present. The source material was CD4+ T cells sorted from a lymph node. This clonotype originated in a C3H/HeJ mouse with alopecia areata. Strain haplotype (MHC): H2-k.

The DNA read from the CDR3 is TGCACCTGCAGTGCAGATCAGGGGGCGAAAGAC. Amino acids: CTCSADQGAKD. The CDR3 in its entirety is CTCSADQGAKDTQYF. V usage is TRBV1 and J usage is TRBJ2-5, with 8 bases identical to TRBD1. Sequencing ends 4 residues short of the CDR3 end; the germline J gene provides the rest. Germline V lookup: CDR1 NSQYPW, CDR2 LRSPGD (reference sequence). This CDR3 is built from 15 residues.